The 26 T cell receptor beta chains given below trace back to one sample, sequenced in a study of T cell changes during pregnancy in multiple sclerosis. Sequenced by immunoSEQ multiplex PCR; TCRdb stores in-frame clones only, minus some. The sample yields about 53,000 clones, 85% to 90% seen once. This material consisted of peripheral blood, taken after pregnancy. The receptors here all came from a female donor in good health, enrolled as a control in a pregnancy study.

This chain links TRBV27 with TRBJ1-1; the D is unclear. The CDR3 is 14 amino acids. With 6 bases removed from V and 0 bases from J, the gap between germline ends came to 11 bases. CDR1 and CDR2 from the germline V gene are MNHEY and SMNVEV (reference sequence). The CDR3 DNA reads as TGTGCCAGCAGCCGAGGATTCATGAACACTGAAGCTTTCTTT. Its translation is CASSRGFMNTEAFF.

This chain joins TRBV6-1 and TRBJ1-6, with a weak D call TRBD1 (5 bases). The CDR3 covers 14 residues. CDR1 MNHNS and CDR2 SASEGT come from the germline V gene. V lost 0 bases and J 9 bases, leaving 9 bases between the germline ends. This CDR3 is CASSEADIRSPLHF. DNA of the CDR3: TGTGCCAGCAGTGAAGCGGACATTCGTTCACCCCTCCACTTT.

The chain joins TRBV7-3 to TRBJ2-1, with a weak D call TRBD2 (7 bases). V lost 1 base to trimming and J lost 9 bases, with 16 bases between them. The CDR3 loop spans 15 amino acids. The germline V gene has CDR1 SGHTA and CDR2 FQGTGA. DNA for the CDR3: TGTGCCAGCAGCTTAATAGGGGGGGGAATAGGTGAGCAGTTCTTC. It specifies CASSLIGGGIGEQFF.

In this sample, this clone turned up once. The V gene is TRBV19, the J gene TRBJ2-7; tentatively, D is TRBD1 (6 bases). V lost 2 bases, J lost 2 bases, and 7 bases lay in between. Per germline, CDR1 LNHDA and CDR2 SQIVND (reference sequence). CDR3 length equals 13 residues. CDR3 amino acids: CASSIRDTYEQYF. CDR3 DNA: TGTGCCAGTAGTATACGGGACACCTACGAGCAGTACTTC.

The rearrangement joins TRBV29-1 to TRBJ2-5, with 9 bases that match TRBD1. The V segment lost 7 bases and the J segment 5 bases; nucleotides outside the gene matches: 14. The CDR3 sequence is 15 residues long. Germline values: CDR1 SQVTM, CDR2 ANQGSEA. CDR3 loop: CSASYPGQGVETQYF. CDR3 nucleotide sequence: TGCAGCGCTTCATATCCGGGACAGGGAGTGGAGACCCAGTACTTC.

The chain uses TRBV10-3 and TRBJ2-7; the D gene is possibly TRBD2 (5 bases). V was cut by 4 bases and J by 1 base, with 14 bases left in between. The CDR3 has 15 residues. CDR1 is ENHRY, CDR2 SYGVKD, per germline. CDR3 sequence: CAISGGPGNSYEQYF. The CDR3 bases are TGTGCCATCAGTGGAGGTCCCGGGAATTCCTACGAGCAGTACTTC.

CDR3 sequence: CASSLALAGGDLTQYF. The DNA for the CDR3 is TGTGCCAGCAGCTTAGCGCTAGCGGGGGGGGACCTGACCCAGTACTTC. The chain uses TRBV7-6 and TRBJ2-5, with TRBD2 matching over 12 bases. The V and J ends lost 0 bases and 7 bases, in that order; junction bases with no gene match: 6. Per the germline V gene, CDR1 is SGHVS and CDR2 is FNYEAQ. The length of the CDR3 is 16 residues.

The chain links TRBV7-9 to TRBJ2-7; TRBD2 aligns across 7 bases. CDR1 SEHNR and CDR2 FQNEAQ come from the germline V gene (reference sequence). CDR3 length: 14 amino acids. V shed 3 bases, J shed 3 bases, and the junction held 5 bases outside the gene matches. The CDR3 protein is CASSFASGHYEQYF. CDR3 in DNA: TGTGCCAGCAGCTTCGCTAGCGGCCACTACGAGCAGTACTTC.

The CDR3 region is CASSLGTGTGGRDGYTF. The CDR3 DNA follows: TGTGCCAGCAGCTTAGGTACCGGGACAGGGGGCCGGGATGGCTACACCTTC. The J gene is TRBJ1-2, the V gene TRBV13; 12 bases agree with TRBD1. V was pared by 0 bases and J by 6 bases, with 8 bases of the junction left unmatched. The CDR3 loop spans 17 amino acids. Germline values: CDR1 PRHDT, CDR2 FYEKMQ (reference sequence).

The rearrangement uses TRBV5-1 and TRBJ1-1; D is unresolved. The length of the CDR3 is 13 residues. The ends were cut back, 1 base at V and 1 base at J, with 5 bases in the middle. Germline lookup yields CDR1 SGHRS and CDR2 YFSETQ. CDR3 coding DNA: TGCGCCAGCAGCTTGCGGGGGAACACTGAAGCTTTCTTT. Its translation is CASSLRGNTEAFF.

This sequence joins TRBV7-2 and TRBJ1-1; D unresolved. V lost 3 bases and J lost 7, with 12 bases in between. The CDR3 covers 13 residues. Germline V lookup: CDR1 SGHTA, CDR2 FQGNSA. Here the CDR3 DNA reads TGTGCCAGCAGCTTGAGGGCAGACCTTGAAGCTTTCTTT. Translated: CASSLRADLEAFF.

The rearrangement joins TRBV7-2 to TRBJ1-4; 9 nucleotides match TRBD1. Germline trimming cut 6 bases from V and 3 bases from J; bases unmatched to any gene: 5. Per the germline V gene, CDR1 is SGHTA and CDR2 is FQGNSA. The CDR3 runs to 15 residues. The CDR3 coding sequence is TGTGCCAGCAGGACGACAGGGGGACCTAATGAAAAACTGTTTTTT. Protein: CASRTTGGPNEKLFF.

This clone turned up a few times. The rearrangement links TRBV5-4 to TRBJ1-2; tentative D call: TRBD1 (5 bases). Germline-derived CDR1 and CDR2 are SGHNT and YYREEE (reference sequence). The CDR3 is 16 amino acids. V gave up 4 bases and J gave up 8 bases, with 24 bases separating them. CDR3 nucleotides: TGTGCCAGCAGCCCCCGTGGGGCGGTCAACCTGAGAGGCTACACCTTC. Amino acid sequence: CASSPRGAVNLRGYTF.

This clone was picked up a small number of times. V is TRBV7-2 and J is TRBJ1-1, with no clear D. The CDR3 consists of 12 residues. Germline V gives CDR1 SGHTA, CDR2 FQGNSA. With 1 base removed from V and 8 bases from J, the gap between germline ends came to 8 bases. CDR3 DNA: TGTGCCAGCAGCTTAGAGGCGGGGGAAGCTTTCTTT. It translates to CASSLEAGEAFF.

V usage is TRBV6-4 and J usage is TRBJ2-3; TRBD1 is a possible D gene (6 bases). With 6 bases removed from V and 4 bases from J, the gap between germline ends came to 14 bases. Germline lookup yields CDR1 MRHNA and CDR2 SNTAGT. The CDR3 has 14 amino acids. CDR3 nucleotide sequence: TGTGCCAGCAGCCCGACAGGCCCCCCAGATACGCAGTATTTT. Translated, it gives CASSPTGPPDTQYF.

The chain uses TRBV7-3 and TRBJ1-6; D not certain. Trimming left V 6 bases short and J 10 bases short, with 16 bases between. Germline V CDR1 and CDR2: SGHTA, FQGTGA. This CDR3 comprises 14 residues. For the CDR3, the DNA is TGTGCCAGCAGGTCCGTCGGGGAGCCCTCACCCCTCCACTTT. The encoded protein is CASRSVGEPSPLHF.

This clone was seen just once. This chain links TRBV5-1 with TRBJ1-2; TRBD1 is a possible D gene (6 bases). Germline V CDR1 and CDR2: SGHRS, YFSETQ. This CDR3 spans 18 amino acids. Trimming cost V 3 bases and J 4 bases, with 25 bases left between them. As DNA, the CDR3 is TGCGCCAGCAGCTCCGAAAATAATAAGCTGGGGGCGCCCTATGGCTACACCTTC. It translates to CASSSENNKLGAPYGYTF. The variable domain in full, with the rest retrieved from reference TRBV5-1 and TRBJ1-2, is KAGVTQTPRYLIKTRGQQVTLSCSPISGHRSVSWYQQTPGQGLQFLFEYFSETQRNKGNFPGRFSGRQFSNSRSEMNVSTLELGDSALYLCASSSENNKLGAPYGYTFGSGTRLTVV.

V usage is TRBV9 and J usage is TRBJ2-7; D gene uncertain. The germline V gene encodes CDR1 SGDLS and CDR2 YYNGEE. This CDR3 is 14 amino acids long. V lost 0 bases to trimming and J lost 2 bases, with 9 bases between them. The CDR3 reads CASSVGQIPYEQYF. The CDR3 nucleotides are TGTGCCAGCAGCGTAGGCCAGATTCCCTACGAGCAGTACTTC.

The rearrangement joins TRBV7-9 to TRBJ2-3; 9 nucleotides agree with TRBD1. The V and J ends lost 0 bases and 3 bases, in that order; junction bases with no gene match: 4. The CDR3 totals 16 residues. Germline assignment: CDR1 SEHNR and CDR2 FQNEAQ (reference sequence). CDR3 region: CASSLARTGDTDTQYF. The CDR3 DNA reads TGTGCCAGCAGCTTAGCACGGACAGGGGATACAGATACGCAGTATTTT.

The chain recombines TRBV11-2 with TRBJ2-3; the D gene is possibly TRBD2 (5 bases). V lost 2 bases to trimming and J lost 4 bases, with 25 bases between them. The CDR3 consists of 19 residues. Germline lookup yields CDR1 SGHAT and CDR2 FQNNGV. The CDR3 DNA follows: TGTGCCAGCAGCTTAACCACCCGGGATTGGTCCGGGGTCCCAGATACGCAGTATTTT. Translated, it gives CASSLTTRDWSGVPDTQYF.

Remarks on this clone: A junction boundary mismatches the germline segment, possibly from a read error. CDR3 in DNA: TGTGCCAGCAGTCACTCGACAGGGGTATCGGGCGAGCAGTACTTC. It yields the protein CASSHSTGVSGEQYF. The gene calls are TRBV6-6 and TRBJ2-7; 8 bases match TRBD1. Germline-derived CDR1 and CDR2 are MNHNY and SVGAGI (reference sequence). The CDR3 runs to 15 residues.

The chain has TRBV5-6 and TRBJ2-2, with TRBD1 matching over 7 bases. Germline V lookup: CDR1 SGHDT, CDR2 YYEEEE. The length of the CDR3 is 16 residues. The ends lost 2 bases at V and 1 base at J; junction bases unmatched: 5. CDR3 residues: CASSFGQGVNTGELFF. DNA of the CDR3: TGTGCCAGCAGCTTCGGCCAGGGGGTGAACACCGGGGAGCTGTTTTTT.

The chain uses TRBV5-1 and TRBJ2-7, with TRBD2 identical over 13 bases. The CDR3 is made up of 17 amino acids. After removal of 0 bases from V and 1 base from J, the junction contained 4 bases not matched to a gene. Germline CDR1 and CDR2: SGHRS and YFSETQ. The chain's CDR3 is CASSLGTSGRRSYEQYF. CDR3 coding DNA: TGCGCCAGCAGCTTGGGGACTAGCGGGAGACGATCCTACGAGCAGTACTTC.

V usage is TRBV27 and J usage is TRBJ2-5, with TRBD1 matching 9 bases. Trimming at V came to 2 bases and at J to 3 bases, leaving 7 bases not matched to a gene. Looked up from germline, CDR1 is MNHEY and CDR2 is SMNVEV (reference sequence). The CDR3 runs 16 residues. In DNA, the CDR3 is TGTGCCAGCAGTTTAACCCTGGGACAGGGTGAAGAGACCCAGTACTTC. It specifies CASSLTLGQGEETQYF.

The CDR3 protein is CASSVDSGNYGYTF. CDR3 DNA sequence: TGTGCCAGCAGTGTGGACAGCGGAAACTATGGCTACACCTTC. The rearrangement uses TRBV6-1 and TRBJ1-2; perhaps TRBD1 as D (6 bases). The germline V gene has CDR1 MNHNS and CDR2 SASEGT. Trimming removed 4 bases from V and 2 bases from J, with 11 bases in between. The CDR3 length is 14 residues.

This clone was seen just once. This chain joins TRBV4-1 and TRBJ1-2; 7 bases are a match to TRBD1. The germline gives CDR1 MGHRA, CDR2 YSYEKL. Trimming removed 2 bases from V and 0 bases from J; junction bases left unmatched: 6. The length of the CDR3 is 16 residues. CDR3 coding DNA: TGCGCCAGCAGCCAACCCAGACAGGGACCTAACTATGGCTACACCTTC. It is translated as CASSQPRQGPNYGYTF.